Listed here are 31 T cell receptor beta chains from one sample, sequenced in a study of control samples from healthy donors and cancer patients. Generated by immunoSEQ multiplex PCR, the TCRdb table keeps only in-frame clones and is missing some. The ten most abundant clones cover roughly 2% of a sample with under 200,000 clones. Sequenced material: blood. The receptor set was obtained from a young woman in good health.

V usage is TRBV5-1 and J usage is TRBJ1-1; TRBD1 is a possible D gene (5 bases). Germline V gene lookup returns CDR1 SGHRS and CDR2 YFSETQ. The CDR3 has 13 amino acids. Between the trimmed V and J ends, which lost 3 bases and 6 bases, there was a span of 12 bases. The CDR3 reads CASSSLQGSEAFF. The CDR3 region has the DNA TGCGCCAGCAGCTCACTTCAGGGATCTGAAGCTTTCTTT.

The rearrangement uses TRBV14 and TRBJ2-2; tentatively, D is TRBD1 (6 bases). V was cut by 4 bases and J by 2 bases, with 20 bases left in between. The CDR3 is made up of 18 amino acids. CDR1 is SGHDN, CDR2 FVKESK, per germline. The CDR3 DNA is TGTGCCAGCAGCCGAAAATTACAGGGATTTAGTAACACCGGGGAGCTGTTTTTT. Protein product: CASSRKLQGFSNTGELFF.

The chain couples TRBV9 to TRBJ2-3, with 12 bases that match TRBD2. Germline V gives CDR1 SGDLS, CDR2 YYNGEE. With V trimmed by 3 bases and J by 1 base, 3 bases remained unmatched. This CDR3 comprises 16 residues. CDR3 loop: CASSGRLAGGTDTQYF. Here the CDR3 DNA reads TGTGCCAGCAGCGGAAGACTAGCGGGGGGCACAGATACGCAGTATTTT.

The V and J genes are TRBV5-5 and TRBJ2-7; 10 bases agree with TRBD1. The length of the CDR3 is 15 residues. CDR1 and CDR2 from the germline V gene are SGHKS and YYEKEE (reference sequence). V lost 5 bases to trimming and J lost 3 bases; unmatched junction nucleotides: 8. The CDR3 sequence is CASRTLWTGGYEQYF. Here the CDR3 DNA reads TGTGCCAGCAGGACCTTGTGGACAGGGGGCTACGAGCAGTACTTC.

The chain employs TRBV3-1 (or the pseudogene TRBV3-2) and TRBJ1-4, with TRBD1 as a possible D gene (6 bases). There are 16 residues in the CDR3. Trimming took off 0 bases at V and 8 bases at J, with 16 bases between the two ends. The germline V gene encodes CDR1 LGHDT and CDR2 YNNKEL (reference sequence). CDR3 protein: CASSQESAGVREKLFF. The CDR3 nucleotides are TGTGCCAGCAGCCAAGAGTCGGCAGGGGTACGCGAAAAACTGTTTTTT.

This CDR3 is CASSARPRGSPLHF. As DNA, the CDR3 is TGTGCCAGCAGCGCGAGACCCCGAGGTTCACCCCTCCACTTT. The genes are TRBV11-3 and TRBJ1-6, with D unclear. The CDR3 extends over 14 amino acids. Trimming shortened V by 5 bases and J by 9 bases, and 14 bases separated the two germline ends. Germline V CDR1 and CDR2: SGHNT, YENEEA.

The rearrangement links TRBV6-1 to TRBJ1-4; D perhaps matches TRBD1 (5 bases). Germline assignment: CDR1 MNHNS and CDR2 SASEGT. This CDR3 is built from 15 residues. Trimming removed 1 base from V and 8 bases from J, with 14 bases in between. The CDR3 region is CASSEERGAGEKLFF. The CDR3 nucleotides read TGTGCCAGCAGTGAAGAGAGGGGCGCAGGCGAAAAACTGTTTTTT.

This chain connects TRBV12-3 or TRBV12-4 to TRBJ1-4; no definite D call. CDR3 length: 13 residues. V shed 1 base and J shed 6 bases, with 6 bases lying between them. The chain's CDR3 is CASSLGVYEKLFF. The CDR3 DNA sequence: TGTGCCAGCAGTTTAGGCGTGTATGAAAAACTGTTTTTT.

V gene TRBV24-1 combines with J gene TRBJ2-2; TRBD1 agrees at 7 bases. CDR1 and CDR2 from the germline V gene are KGHDR and SFDVKD. Trimming cost V 10 bases and J 3 bases; bases outside gene matches: 16. There are 17 residues in the CDR3. Here the CDR3 reads CATNQGWQGDYTGELFF. CDR3 sequence (DNA): TGTGCCACAAACCAGGGCTGGCAGGGGGATTACACCGGGGAGCTGTTTTTT.

The chain couples TRBV5-1 to TRBJ2-7; D is undetermined. Trimming took off 4 bases at V and 3 bases at J, with 14 bases between the two ends. Germline CDR1 is SGHRS and CDR2 is YFSETQ. CDR3 length: 14 residues. The CDR3 sequence is CASSPMATYYEQYF. The CDR3 region has the DNA TGCGCCAGCAGCCCGATGGCAACCTACTACGAGCAGTACTTC.

V usage is TRBV6-2 or TRBV6-3 and J usage is TRBJ1-1; unclear D gene. CDR3 size: 14 residues. V dropped 1 base and J dropped 0 bases, with 6 bases sitting between them. Per germline, CDR1 MNHEY and CDR2 SVGEGT. For the CDR3, the DNA is TGTGCCAGCAGTTACTTAGAGATGAACACTGAAGCTTTCTTT. Amino acid sequence: CASSYLEMNTEAFF.

The chain carries TRBV7-8 and TRBJ1-5; D is perhaps TRBD1 (6 bases). Germline V CDR1 and CDR2: SGHVS, FQNEAQ. The CDR3 spans 15 residues. The V end lost 4 bases, the J end lost 3 bases, and 13 bases lay between the germline ends. The CDR3 sequence is CASSSGRDTNQPQHF. In nucleotides, the CDR3 is TGTGCCAGCAGCTCCGGCCGGGACACCAATCAGCCCCAGCATTTT.

V is TRBV28 and J is TRBJ1-5; 8 nucleotides line up with TRBD1. CDR1 and CDR2 (germline): MDHEN, SYDVKM. The CDR3 has 19 residues. V was pared by 6 bases and J by 0 bases, with 16 bases of the junction left unmatched. CDR3 region: CASSRIWDRRYYSNQPQHF. For the CDR3, the DNA is TGTGCCAGCAGCCGGATCTGGGACAGGAGGTACTATAGCAATCAGCCCCAGCATTTT.

The chain carries TRBV18 and TRBJ1-6, with TRBD1 as a possible D gene (6 bases). The germline V and J ends were trimmed by 4 bases and 7 bases, with 11 bases remaining between them. CDR1 KGHSH and CDR2 LQKENI come from the germline V gene. The CDR3 is made up of 14 amino acids. The CDR3 nucleotides are TGTGCCAGCTCACGGGACAAAAACAATTCACCCCTCCACTTT. It codes for CASSRDKNNSPLHF.

V and J are TRBV12-3 or TRBV12-4 and TRBJ1-5; the D is unclear. V lost 3 bases, J lost 9 bases, and 12 bases lay in between. The CDR3 extends over 13 amino acids. The CDR3 sequence: CASSLAAYPPQHF. The CDR3 bases are TGTGCCAGCAGTTTGGCTGCGTATCCGCCCCAGCATTTT.

The rearrangement joins TRBV27 to TRBJ2-1, with D possibly matching TRBD1 (6 bases). The germline V gene encodes CDR1 MNHEY and CDR2 SMNVEV (reference sequence). The CDR3 length is 16 residues. Trimming took 1 base from V and 8 from J, leaving 18 bases between them. The CDR3, as DNA: TGTGCCAGCAGTTTATTCGGGCAGGGGATAAGGGATGAGCAGTTCTTC. Its protein is CASSLFGQGIRDEQFF.

This chain connects TRBV5-1 to TRBJ2-3, with 10 positions matching TRBD2. After removal of 4 bases from V and 2 bases from J, the junction contained 4 bases not matched to a gene. The CDR3 spans 15 residues. Germline loops: CDR1 SGHRS, CDR2 YFSETQ. The CDR3 region has the DNA TGCGCCAGCAGCATAAGCGGGGGGGTCACAGATACGCAGTATTTT. Protein sequence: CASSISGGVTDTQYF. Together with reference TRBV5-1 and TRBJ2-3, the CDR3 gives the full variable domain: KAGVTQTPRYLIKTRGQQVTLSCSPISGHRSVSWYQQTPGQGLQFLFEYFSETQRNKGNFPGRFSGRQFSNSRSEMNVSTLELGDSALYLCASSISGGVTDTQYFGPGTRLTVL.

The rearrangement uses TRBV18 and TRBJ1-2; 7 bases fit TRBD1. The CDR3 is 14 amino acids. J gave up 5 bases and V 6 bases, and 9 bases lay outside the gene matches. The V gene's germline CDR1 is KGHSH and CDR2 LQKENI. The chain's CDR3 is CASSADRAGYGYTF. The DNA for the CDR3 is TGTGCCAGCTCCGCCGACAGGGCCGGGTATGGCTACACCTTC.

The CDR3 nucleotides read TGTGCCAGCAGCGGACAGGGTTGGGGTGGTGGCTACACCTTC. Amino acids: CASSGQGWGGGYTF. The rearrangement joins TRBV9 to TRBJ1-2; 7 bases align to TRBD1. The length of the CDR3 is 14 residues. J lost 7 bases, V lost 3 bases, and 9 bases had no gene match. Germline V lookup: CDR1 SGDLS, CDR2 YYNGEE. Complete variable domain (other parts from reference TRBV9 and TRBJ1-2): DSGVTQTPKHLITATGQRVTLRCSPRSGDLSVYWYQQSLDQGLQFLIQYYNGEERAKGNILERFSAQQFPDLHSELNLSSLELGDSALYFCASSGQGWGGGYTFGSGTRLTVV.

The chain has TRBV9 and TRBJ2-7; TRBD1 matches 7 bases. The CDR3 is 15 residues long. CDR1 SGDLS and CDR2 YYNGEE come from the germline V gene. V dropped 0 bases and J dropped 4; count of bases not matched to a gene: 7. The CDR3 DNA follows: TGTGCCAGCAGCGTAGGAGGGGACAGCCTTTACGAGCAGTACTTC. This codes for CASSVGGDSLYEQYF.

The chain is built from TRBV5-4 and TRBJ1-6; D is unresolved. This CDR3 has 15 amino acids. V was trimmed by 0 bases and J by 4 bases, leaving 8 bases between them. Germline loops: CDR1 SGHNT, CDR2 YYREEE (reference sequence). CDR3 loop: CASSLGQIYNSPLHF. CDR3 nucleotide sequence: TGTGCCAGCAGCTTGGGTCAGATTTATAATTCACCCCTCCACTTT.

The V call is TRBV27, the J call TRBJ1-4, with 9 positions matching TRBD1. Germline CDR1 reads MNHEY; CDR2 reads SMNVEV (reference sequence). J lost 7 bases, V lost 1 base, and 7 bases had no gene match. The CDR3 spans 16 residues. CDR3 bases: TGTGCCAGCAGTTTATTGGTCGGGACAGGGAGTGAAAAACTGTTTTTT. Translated: CASSLLVGTGSEKLFF.

The chain combines TRBV9 with TRBJ2-2, with D maybe TRBD2 (6 bases). Germline-derived CDR1 and CDR2 are SGDLS and YYNGEE. The V and J ends lost 0 bases and 5 bases respectively, with 14 bases between them. The CDR3 covers 16 residues. CDR3 protein: CASSVEEWRGTGELFF. CDR3 in DNA: TGTGCCAGCAGCGTAGAAGAGTGGAGGGGAACCGGGGAGCTGTTTTTT.

The rearrangement joins TRBV7-3 to TRBJ1-1; D gene uncertain. This CDR3 region has 13 residues. Germline V lookup: CDR1 SGHTA, CDR2 FQGTGA. Trimming pared 2 bases from V and 1 base from J, leaving 5 bases between. The CDR3 spells CASSLLRNTEAFF. CDR3 nucleotides: TGTGCCAGCAGCTTACTGCGGAACACTGAAGCTTTCTTT.

The chain employs TRBV1 and TRBJ1-3. TRBV1 is noted as a pseudogene. The CDR3 runs 18 residues. The CDR3 is CTSSQGTGPPFSGNTIYF. CDR3 bases: TGCACCAGCAGCCAAGGTACGGGACCGCCGTTCTCTGGAAACACCATATATTTT.

This chain links TRBV7-8 with TRBJ1-5; 12 bases align to TRBD1. The CDR3 length is 15 residues. V lost 8 bases and J lost 6; bases outside the gene matches: 8. Germline V CDR1 and CDR2: SGHVS, FQNEAQ. The chain's CDR3 is CASRRGQGASQPQHF. The CDR3 coding sequence is TGTGCCAGCCGCCGGGGACAGGGGGCTTCTCAGCCCCAGCATTTT.

The gene calls are TRBV5-5 and TRBJ2-5; D remains ambiguous. The V end was cut by 2 bases, the J end by 4 bases, with 3 bases between. Germline assignment: CDR1 SGHKS and CDR2 YYEKEE (reference sequence). The length of the CDR3 is 11 residues. The CDR3 loop is CASSFRETQYF. The CDR3, as DNA: TGTGCCAGCAGCTTTCGAGAGACCCAGTACTTC.

The gene calls are TRBV28 and TRBJ2-7; D ambiguous. The germline V gene has CDR1 MDHEN and CDR2 SYDVKM. Deletions cut 2 bases from V and 1 base from J, with 9 bases between. The CDR3 loop spans 14 amino acids. The CDR3 here is CASSLMVGSYEQYF. CDR3 DNA: TGTGCCAGCAGTTTAATGGTGGGGTCCTACGAGCAGTACTTC.

Points on this clone: One end of the junction is discordant with germline, which a read error may explain. The rearrangement joins TRBV7-7 to TRBJ2-3; TRBD1 matches at 9 bases. CDR1 and CDR2 from the germline V gene are SSHAT and FNYEAQ (reference sequence). This CDR3 is built from 14 residues. DNA of the CDR3: TGTGCTAGCAGCTCTGGGACAGGGAGAGATACGCAGTATTTT. It is translated as CASSSGTGRDTQYF.

With respect to this clone: The same CDR3 also results from other DNA sequences found in this sample. The chain uses TRBV6-2 or TRBV6-3 and TRBJ1-4, with D hard to call. There are 15 residues in the CDR3. V lost 6 bases to trimming and J lost 0 bases, with 11 bases between them. Germline CDR1 is MNHEY and CDR2 is SVGEGT. The DNA for the CDR3 is TGTGCCAGCAGCACCGGAGGTGCAACTAATGAAAAACTGTTTTTT. Translation: CASSTGGATNEKLFF.

The rearrangement uses TRBV5-1 and TRBJ1-2; D ambiguous. Trimming removed 3 bases from V and 6 bases from J, with 12 bases in between. CDR3 size: 13 residues. The germline gives CDR1 SGHRS, CDR2 YFSETQ. The DNA of the CDR3 is TGCGCCAGCAGCTCCAAAGGGAAAGATGGCTACACCTTC. Its protein is CASSSKGKDGYTF.